This T cell receptor beta chain emerged from a study of blood T cell repertoires in COVID-19. On the study more broadly: Collection of acute and convalescent COVID-19 samples took place in the United States, Italy and Spain.

This clone was seen just once. Germline CDR1 and CDR2: SGHNT and YYREEE (reference sequence). The CDR3 runs to 13 residues. Trimming took 4 bases from V and 7 from J, leaving 13 bases between them. In the authors' workflow: Estimation of nucleated cell counts relied on the amplification of reference gene primers. Assay: immunoSEQ multiplex PCR; the TCRdb copy retains only in-frame clones and omits some. The V and J calls and the clone size are those of that table, but D and trimming were determined from the DNA. Altogether 100,000 or so clones are present, 70% to 90% being singletons, with the ten largest covering about 11%.

The receptor's source is a woman in her seventies with active or convalescent COVID-19. The chain uses TRBV5-4 and TRBJ2-3; TRBD1 is a possible D gene (5 bases). The sequenced material came from peripheral blood. CDR3 DNA sequence: TGTGCCAGCAGCGATGACAGCCTCAATACGCAGTATTTT. Protein product: CASSDDSLNTQYF. The entire variable domain, with the rest obtained from reference TRBV5-4 and TRBJ2-3, is as follows: ETGVTQSPTHLIKTRGQQVTLRCSSQSGHNTVSWYQQALGQGPQFIFQYYREEENGRGNFPPRFSGLQFPNYSSELNVNALELDDSALYLCASSDDSLNTQYFGPGTRLTVL.